This record covers a single T cell receptor (beta chain). Primers included in the PCR were 60 Vbeta and 13 Jbeta primers. Sequencing used immunoSEQ multiplex PCR; TCRdb keeps in-frame clones, though not all of them. This sample has 180,000 or so clones; 65% to 90% occur once, and the top ten carry roughly 0.34%. Per the germline V gene, CDR1 is SEHNR and CDR2 is FQNEAQ (reference sequence). This CDR3 has 15 residues. Trimming took 5 bases from V and 0 from J, leaving 8 bases between them. This specimen comes from a study of cytomegalovirus exposure and HLA in healthy donors. This sequence joins TRBV7-9 and TRBJ2-6; no clear D. This TCR was recovered from a woman aged 25 to 39 in good health and CMV-seronegative. Sequenced: PBMCs. The CDR3 loop is CASSRSDSGANVLTF. The CDR3 nucleotides read TGTGCCAGCAGCCGAAGCGACTCTGGGGCCAACGTCCTGACTTTC.